This paragraph covers one TCR beta chain sequence. Antigen: not known. The data were obtained in a study of T cells after yellow fever vaccination. Study-level findings and limits: Primary-vaccination clones mostly resurfaced post-booster (around 96% CD4, roughly 90% CD8). Abundant clonotypes from the bulk population could contaminate FACS-sorted repertoires. Researchers noted that a small share of clonotypes showed up in both CD4 and CD8 compartments.

Production of TCR cDNA was by 5'RACE template switching, which also added a universal primer site and UMIs. TCRdb processed the 5' RACE reads anew with MiXCR; each CDR3 protein has one entry. Here the sample spans about 340,000 distinct CDR3 sequences, 7.5% to 9% being singletons. This receptor was obtained from a man between 18 and 35 years old who received the YFV17D yellow fever vaccine. The material sequenced was PBMCs, taken on the day of the first yellow fever vaccination.

Here the CDR3 reads CASSLMKSSYNEQFF. For the CDR3, the DNA is TGCGCCAGCAGCTTGATGAAGAGCTCCTACAATGAGCAGTTCTTC. The rearrangement joins TRBV5-1 to TRBJ2-1; no definite D call. The CDR3 extends over 15 amino acids. CDR1 and CDR2 from the germline V gene are SGHRS and YFSETQ. With 1 base removed from V and 0 bases from J, the gap between germline ends came to 8 bases.